The rows below give T cell receptor beta chains drawn from one sample of a study of blood T cell repertoires in COVID-19. TCRdb's table, derived via immunoSEQ multiplex PCR, lists solely in-frame clones and lacks some. The sample lists around 180,000 clones; under 90% were seen once. The specimen was PBMCs or T cells enriched from blood (not recorded which). These receptors all come from a man over 45 who had recovered from COVID-19. Each CDR3 is given with its conserved first and last residue. The D gene is left open where the match is weak. Clone size is shown for a subset of rows, as once, few, many or a class of expanded clone.

V: TRBV11-2; size: -; D: TRBD1; J: TRBJ2-1; CDR3: CASSSTGSISNEQFF; DNA: TGTGCCAGCAGCTCGACAGGGAGTATATCCAATGAGCAGTTCTTC
V: TRBV18; size: many; D: TRBD1; J: TRBJ1-5; CDR3: CASSLDRGLIPGHQPQHF; DNA: TGTGCCAGCTCCCTCGACAGGGGGCTAATACCGGGGCATCAGCCCCAGCATTTT
V: TRBV10-3; size: -; D: -; J: TRBJ1-6; CDR3: CATREGLEDNSPLHF; DNA: TGTGCCACCAGGGAGGGTTTAGAGGATAATTCACCCCTCCACTTT
V: TRBV3-1/TRBV3-2; size: -; D: TRBD1; J: TRBJ1-6; CDR3: CASSHPDRGLHF; DNA: TGTGCCAGCAGCCACCCGGACAGGGGCCTCCACTTT
V: TRBV10-1; size: -; D: -; J: TRBJ2-3; CDR3: CASSNWEDTQYF; DNA: TGCGCCAGCAGTAATTGGGAGGATACGCAGTATTTT
V: TRBV7-6; size: few; D: TRBD1; J: TRBJ1-1; CDR3: CASSPGTGGTEAFF; DNA: TGTGCCAGCAGTCCCGGGACAGGGGGGACTGAAGCTTTCTTT
V: TRBV15; size: once; D: -; J: TRBJ1-5; CDR3: CATSRESAGTSNQPQHF; DNA: TGTGCCACCAGCAGAGAATCGGCCGGGACAAGCAATCAGCCCCAGCATTTT
V: TRBV29-1; size: -; D: -; J: TRBJ1-1; CDR3: CSVESKGVGTEAFF; DNA: TGCAGCGTTGAGAGCAAAGGGGTGGGGACTGAAGCTTTCTTT
V: TRBV4-1; size: -; D: TRBD2; J: TRBJ2-3; CDR3: CASSQAGTSADTQYF; DNA: TGCGCCAGCAGCCAAGCCGGGACTAGCGCAGATACGCAGTATTTT
V: TRBV19; size: -; D: -; J: TRBJ2-7; CDR3: CASSPFAGNIYEQYF; DNA: TGTGCCAGTAGTCCTTTCGCGGGGAATATATACGAGCAGTACTTC
V: TRBV15; size: -; D: TRBD2; J: TRBJ2-1; CDR3: CATSRVGGGIYNEQFF; DNA: TGTGCCACCAGCAGAGTCGGGGGGGGCATCTACAATGAGCAGTTCTTC
V: TRBV28; size: -; D: -; J: TRBJ2-1; CDR3: CASSSGSLVTYNEQFF; DNA: TGTGCCAGCAGTTCCGGGTCTTTGGTCACCTACAATGAGCAGTTCTTC
V: TRBV7-2; size: once; D: TRBD1; J: TRBJ1-5; CDR3: CASRQGNQPQHF; DNA: TGTGCCAGCAGACAGGGGAATCAGCCCCAGCATTTT
V: TRBV19; size: -; D: -; J: TRBJ2-5; CDR3: CASSMGDTETQYF; DNA: TGTGCCAGTAGTATGGGAGACACTGAGACCCAGTACTTC
V: TRBV6-2/TRBV6-3; size: -; D: -; J: TRBJ2-3; CDR3: CASSYGAREADTQYF; DNA: TGTGCCAGCAGTTATGGCGCCAGGGAGGCAGATACGCAGTATTTT
V: TRBV2; size: -; D: -; J: TRBJ1-1; CDR3: CASSVGSGAFF; DNA: TGTGCCAGCAGTGTAGGTTCGGGAGCTTTCTTT
V: TRBV7-9; size: few; D: -; J: TRBJ2-3; CDR3: CASSLPDNTDTQYF; DNA: TGTGCCAGCAGCTTACCCGACAATACAGATACGCAGTATTTT
V: TRBV4-2; size: -; D: -; J: TRBJ2-4; CDR3: CASSQDRLAADIQYF; DNA: TGTGCCAGCAGCCAAGATCGGCTAGCTGCGGACATTCAGTACTTC
V: TRBV6-5; size: -; D: -; J: TRBJ1-1; CDR3: CASSYRGGMAFF; DNA: TGTGCCAGCAGTTACAGGGGAGGGATGGCTTTCTTT
V: TRBV28; size: -; D: -; J: TRBJ1-4; CDR3: CASSLGRLNEKLFF; DNA: TGTGCCAGCAGTTTGGGGCGGCTTAATGAAAAACTGTTTTTT
V: TRBV5-6; size: -; D: TRBD1; J: TRBJ1-6; CDR3: CASSSTDRVRPPLHF; DNA: TGTGCCAGCAGCTCGACGGACAGGGTCCGACCACCCCTCCACTTT
V: TRBV10-3; size: -; D: -; J: TRBJ2-3; CDR3: CAISELHAGADTQYF; DNA: TGTGCCATCAGTGAGCTCCATGCGGGGGCGGATACGCAGTATTTT
V: TRBV18; size: -; D: -; J: TRBJ1-2; CDR3: CASSPRGEGYGYTF; DNA: TGTGCCAGCTCACCACGAGGGGAGGGCTATGGCTACACCTTC
V: TRBV27; size: -; D: -; J: TRBJ1-4; CDR3: CASSLFGFEKLFF; DNA: TGTGCCAGCAGTTTATTCGGTTTTGAAAAACTGTTTTTT
V: TRBV9; size: once; D: -; J: TRBJ2-7; CDR3: CASSPTLTRNEQYF; DNA: TGTGCCAGCAGCCCTACCTTGACCAGGAACGAGCAGTACTTC
V: TRBV6-5; size: -; D: TRBD2; J: TRBJ2-3; CDR3: CASGLAGITDTQYF; DNA: TGCGCCAGCGGACTAGCGGGGATCACAGATACGCAGTATTTT
V: TRBV11-2; size: -; D: -; J: TRBJ1-1; CDR3: CASSFVGTGNTEAFF; DNA: TGTGCCAGCAGCTTCGTGGGAACGGGAAACACTGAAGCTTTCTTT
V: TRBV4-2; size: -; D: -; J: TRBJ2-5; CDR3: CASSPEGGLMSETQYF; DNA: TGTGCCAGCAGCCCAGAAGGGGGTTTGATGTCAGAGACCCAGTACTTC
V: TRBV7-9; size: -; D: -; J: TRBJ1-2; CDR3: CASSRIWYSNYGYTF; DNA: TGTGCCAGCAGCCGAATTTGGTACAGTAACTATGGCTACACCTTC
V: TRBV7-8; size: -; D: -; J: TRBJ1-2; CDR3: CASSLGPDTNYGYTF; DNA: TGTGCCAGCAGCTTAGGTCCGGACACTAACTATGGCTACACCTTC
V: TRBV28; size: -; D: TRBD2; J: TRBJ2-3; CDR3: CASSSSGGASTDTQYF; DNA: TGTGCCAGCAGTTCTAGCGGGGGGGCCAGCACAGATACGCAGTATTTT
V: TRBV9; size: once; D: -; J: TRBJ1-1; CDR3: CASGEKSGDTEAFF; DNA: TGTGCCAGCGGTGAGAAATCGGGGGACACTGAAGCTTTCTTT
V: TRBV6-5; size: -; D: TRBD1; J: TRBJ2-3; CDR3: CATSIGQGSTDTQYF; DNA: TGTGCCACCTCCATCGGACAGGGGAGCACAGATACGCAGTATTTT
V: TRBV3-1/TRBV3-2; size: -; D: TRBD1; J: TRBJ1-3; CDR3: CASSQGTGGNTIYF; DNA: TGTGCCAGCAGCCAAGGGACAGGAGGAAACACCATATATTTT
V: TRBV20-1; size: -; D: TRBD1; J: TRBJ1-2; CDR3: CSAKGQGPGSF; DNA: TGCAGTGCTAAGGGACAGGGCCCCGGCTCCTTC
V: TRBV5-1; size: -; D: TRBD2; J: TRBJ2-1; CDR3: CASSFASGGPGNEQFF; DNA: TGCGCCAGCAGCTTCGCCTCGGGGGGGCCAGGGAATGAGCAGTTCTTC
V: TRBV18; size: -; D: TRBD1; J: TRBJ2-3; CDR3: CASSPTGTATDTQYF; DNA: TGTGCCAGCTCACCAACCGGGACAGCCACAGATACGCAGTATTTT
V: TRBV19; size: -; D: TRBD1; J: TRBJ2-7; CDR3: CASSIQGVREQYF; DNA: TGTGCCAGTAGTATCCAGGGGGTTCGCGAGCAGTACTTC
V: TRBV6-5; size: -; D: -; J: TRBJ1-1; CDR3: CAILADGGTEAFF; DNA: TGTGCCATCCTAGCCGACGGGGGCACTGAAGCTTTCTTT
V: TRBV5-6; size: -; D: -; J: TRBJ2-7; CDR3: CASSLAYEQYF; DNA: TGTGCCAGCAGCTTAGCTTACGAGCAGTACTTC
V: TRBV30; size: once; D: -; J: TRBJ1-4; CDR3: CAWSRLRQSGNEKLFF; DNA: TGTGCCTGGAGTCGCCTCCGACAGAGTGGAAATGAAAAACTGTTTTTT
V: TRBV27; size: -; D: TRBD2; J: TRBJ2-1; CDR3: CASSRTSGGALSYNEQFF; DNA: TGTGCCAGCAGCCGGACTAGCGGGGGGGCCCTATCCTACAATGAGCAGTTCTTC
V: TRBV5-5; size: -; D: -; J: TRBJ1-5; CDR3: CASSLQVYSNQPQHF; DNA: TGTGCCAGCAGCTTACAGGTTTATAGCAATCAGCCCCAGCATTTT
V: TRBV29-1; size: few; D: -; J: TRBJ1-2; CDR3: CSVGGKSYGYTF; DNA: TGCAGCGTTGGGGGCAAAAGCTATGGCTACACCTTC
V: TRBV25-1; size: -; D: -; J: TRBJ1-2; CDR3: CASRNPSTGGGYTF; DNA: TGTGCCAGCCGTAACCCCAGCACTGGGGGGGGCTACACCTTC
V: TRBV19; size: -; D: TRBD1; J: TRBJ2-7; CDR3: CASRGQDFYEQYF; DNA: TGTGCCAGTAGGGGACAGGACTTCTACGAGCAGTACTTC
V: TRBV4-3; size: once; D: -; J: TRBJ2-7; CDR3: CASSQEQATYYEQYF; DNA: TGCGCCAGCAGCCAAGAACAGGCTACTTATTACGAGCAGTACTTC
V: TRBV2; size: -; D: -; J: TRBJ1-2; CDR3: CASSAGDLYGYTF; DNA: TGTGCCAGCAGTGCCGGGGATCTCTATGGCTACACCTTC
V: TRBV10-1; size: -; D: -; J: TRBJ1-2; CDR3: CASSDHRSNYGYTF; DNA: TGCGCCAGCAGTGATCACCGGAGCAACTATGGCTACACCTTC
V: TRBV9; size: -; D: -; J: TRBJ2-2; CDR3: CASSVIGGTGELFF; DNA: TGTGCCAGCAGCGTAATCGGGGGCACCGGGGAGCTGTTTTTT
V: TRBV3-1/TRBV3-2; size: -; D: TRBD1; J: TRBJ1-1; CDR3: CASSPQGAANTEAFF; DNA: TGTGCCAGCAGCCCTCAGGGGGCCGCGAATACTGAAGCTTTCTTT
V: TRBV5-5; size: -; D: -; J: TRBJ1-1; CDR3: CASSLAVGTEAFF; DNA: TGTGCCAGCAGCTTGGCGGTCGGCACTGAAGCTTTCTTT
V: TRBV19; size: -; D: TRBD2; J: TRBJ2-1; CDR3: CASSIGLAGGSSYNEQFF; DNA: TGTGCCAGTAGTATTGGACTAGCGGGGGGCAGCTCCTACAATGAGCAGTTCTTC